Listed below are T cell receptor beta chains from one sample, sequenced in a study of T-cell reconstitution after alpha-beta-depleted transplantation in children. TCRdb fed the PCR reads into MiXCR, producing one record per CDR3 protein. The table records 600,000 to 700,000 distinct CDR3 sequences, 16% of them present only once. The specimen comprised PBMCs from the stem cell graft donor, sampled from the stem cell graft. These TCRs come from a human donor who donated a stem cell graft to a child with acute myeloid leukemia. The conserved cysteine and the conserved F or W are not part of the CDR3 here. A D gene is named only where the DNA matches it firmly. Where a row states a size, it is once, few, many or the class of an expanded clone; other rows omit it.

abundance	d_gene	v_gene	j_gene	CDR3aa
.	.	TRBV6-2/TRBV6-3	TRBJ2-5	ATSKDQETQY
.	.	TRBV21-1	TRBJ2-7	ASSEFRTSGGTYEQY
.	.	TRBV5-5	TRBJ1-2	ASSPADRGSLHGYT
.	TRBD1	TRBV4-3	TRBJ2-7	ASSQHYRGGYEQY
.	.	TRBV13	TRBJ2-5	ASSPDTETQY
.	.	TRBV16	TRBJ1-2	ASSQSIKVLYGYT
.	TRBD1	TRBV30	TRBJ1-2	AYRQGVGYGYT
many	.	TRBV29-1	TRBJ1-2	SVEDQGVYGYT
many	TRBD1	TRBV20-1	TRBJ1-5	SASDRGSDQPQH
many	.	TRBV29-1	TRBJ2-7	SAKDSTVGEQY
few	.	TRBV7-6	TRBJ2-2	ASSLTGKNTGELF
few	.	TRBV5-1	TRBJ1-1	ASSLAQALGNTEAF
few	.	TRBV6-5	TRBJ2-1	ASSYGRLNEQF
many	.	TRBV20-1	TRBJ1-5	SAREGGNQPQH
many	TRBD2	TRBV2	TRBJ2-1	ASSPGLAANEQF
many	.	TRBV20-1	TRBJ1-2	SASFPTPIFYGYT
many	.	TRBV20-1	TRBJ1-5	SASPQNQPQH
.	.	TRBV25-1	TRBJ1-6	ASSESRLMSSYNSPLH
.	.	TRBV4-2	TRBJ2-3	ASSQAVWEQTPDTQY
many	.	TRBV29-1	TRBJ1-1	SAQGGSNTEAF
.	TRBD2	TRBV9	TRBJ2-3	ASSVAGLKAGGPSPLEHTQY
many	TRBD1	TRBV10-3	TRBJ2-1	AISESKGRGKDEQF
.	.	TRBV12-3/TRBV12-4	TRBJ2-4	ASRMGPRPQY
.	.	TRBV24-1	TRBJ2-1	ATSESGGDLEQF
many	.	TRBV29-1	TRBJ1-1	SVLKSTEAF
.	TRBD1	TRBV7-9	TRBJ2-5	ASSRDRADETQY
.	TRBD2	TRBV7-2	TRBJ2-3	ASSVTSGGFRSDTQY
many	.	TRBV29-1	TRBJ1-1	SVDGRGGTEAF
.	.	TRBV20-1	TRBJ2-5	SARDTNKPRQTQY
.	.	TRBV12-5	TRBJ1-1	ASGLDGLNTEAF
.	.	TRBV7-2	TRBJ2-5	ASSPSKGTQY
.	.	TRBV7-2	TRBJ2-7	ASSLGGVSSYEQY
.	.	TRBV7-2	TRBJ2-7	ASSNPGLSYGQY
few	.	TRBV6-2/TRBV6-3	TRBJ2-5	ASSSSFYRGLQETQY
.	.	TRBV10-3	TRBJ2-1	AISESGGPEQF
many	TRBD1	TRBV7-2	TRBJ2-5	ASSRGQLQETQY
many	.	TRBV12-3/TRBV12-4	TRBJ1-1	ASSMRQDTEAF
many	.	TRBV7-2	TRBJ2-1	ASSLAVGTYNEQF
few	.	TRBV6-5	TRBJ1-4	ASSYGGALNEKLF
few	.	TRBV6-5	TRBJ2-3	ASSYSESGVTDTQY
few	.	TRBV29-1	TRBJ1-1	SAGPGTQEWDTEAF
.	TRBD1	TRBV15	TRBJ1-1	ATSRDGQGGLNTEAF
many	.	TRBV12-3/TRBV12-4	TRBJ1-2	ASSSDRTAYGYT
few	.	TRBV30	TRBJ1-1	AWSDKFAGEAEAF
few	.	TRBV27	TRBJ2-2	ASSPQGHNTGELF
many	.	TRBV9	TRBJ2-1	ASSVVGREQF
many	TRBD1	TRBV7-6	TRBJ1-1	ASSLTGTGGTEAF
many	.	TRBV20-1	TRBJ1-1	SARRRAAPEAF
.	.	TRBV7-9	TRBJ2-2	ASSWDNRNGELF
.	.	TRBV6-2/TRBV6-3	TRBJ1-1	ASSYTVGSSTEAF
few	.	TRBV6-5	TRBJ2-7	ASSYKPSYEQY
few	TRBD1	TRBV4-1	TRBJ1-1	ASSQVQGAPLTVNTEAF
many	TRBD2	TRBV12-3/TRBV12-4	TRBJ2-1	ASSLAGGTYNEQF
.	.	TRBV7-2	TRBJ1-4	ASSLETGEKLF
.	.	TRBV20-1	TRBJ2-5	SASSGFQESAQY
.	TRBD1	TRBV12-3/TRBV12-4	TRBJ2-2	ASSSRGQGGTGELF
few	TRBD1	TRBV10-3	TRBJ2-3	AISEYGQGAGDTQY
many	.	TRBV20-1	TRBJ2-5	SARPGTETQY
.	.	TRBV5-5	TRBJ1-1	ASTLGTLNTEAF
few	TRBD1	TRBV19	TRBJ1-5	ASRVTGGVWSNQPQH